One sample yielded the 16 T cell receptor beta chains listed below, sequenced in a study of blood T cell repertoires in COVID-19. Measured with immunoSEQ multiplex PCR; TCRdb has only the in-frame clones, and not every one. The table records about 250,000 clones, about 89% of them present only once. Sequenced: peripheral blood. These receptors all stem from a woman aged 55 to 70 who had recovered from COVID-19.

This chain connects TRBV5-1 to TRBJ2-7; 14 bases fit TRBD2. Trimming took 3 bases from V and 3 from J; bases not matched to a gene: 17. CDR1 and CDR2 (germline): SGHRS, YFSETQ. The CDR3 sequence is 20 residues long. The CDR3 reads CASSWVPGLAGGPDLYEQYF. CDR3 DNA sequence: TGCGCCAGCAGCTGGGTACCCGGACTAGCGGGGGGCCCCGATCTCTACGAGCAGTACTTC.

Only a few counts were recorded for this clone. The J gene is TRBJ1-5, the V gene TRBV15; 8 bases are a match to TRBD1. In germline, CDR1 is LNHNV, CDR2 YYDKDF (reference sequence). The CDR3 contains 17 residues. V trimming: 0 bases; J trimming: 2 bases; junction bases outside the gene matches: 6. In DNA, the CDR3 is TGTGCCACCAGCAGAGATACAGGGGGTTTTGGCAATCAGCCCCAGCATTTT. Protein product: CATSRDTGGFGNQPQHF. Full variable domain (rest looked up from reference TRBV15 and TRBJ1-5): DAMVIQNPRYQVTQFGKPVTLSCSQTLNHNVMYWYQQKSSQAPKLLFHYYDKDFNNEADTPDNFQSRRPNTSFCFLDIRSPGLGDTAMYLCATSRDTGGFGNQPQHFGDGTRLSIL.

The chain carries TRBV15 and TRBJ2-1; 7 bases are a match to TRBD1. The CDR3 is 11 residues long. Germline V CDR1 and CDR2: LNHNV, YYDKDF (reference sequence). The V and J ends lost 5 bases and 10 bases, in that order; junction bases with no gene match: 2. CDR3 DNA: TGTGCCACCAGCCGGGACAGCGAGCAGTTCTTC. The encoded protein is CATSRDSEQFF.

The V gene is TRBV20-1, the J gene TRBJ2-4; D might be TRBD2 (5 bases). Trimming removed 3 bases from V and 0 bases from J, with 12 bases in between. Germline-derived CDR1 and CDR2 are DFQATT and SNEGSKA (reference sequence). The CDR3 has 15 residues. The CDR3 here is CSASDAAEAKNIQYF. CDR3 nucleotides: TGCAGTGCTAGTGATGCAGCGGAAGCCAAAAACATTCAGTACTTC.

This sequence joins TRBV19 and TRBJ2-1; 9 bases are a match to TRBD2. V lost 5 bases and J lost 3; bases outside the gene matches: 8. The CDR3 length is 16 residues. Germline V CDR1 and CDR2: LNHDA, SQIVND (reference sequence). The CDR3 region has the DNA TGTGCCAGTAGTGCTTTGGCGGGGGGGGTCTACAATGAGCAGTTCTTC. Its translation: CASSALAGGVYNEQFF.

The genes are TRBV7-2 and TRBJ2-5; D uncertain. CDR3 size: 13 residues. The V end was cut by 6 bases, the J end by 2 bases, with 10 bases between. Germline V gene sequence: CDR1 SGHTA, CDR2 FQGNSA. The CDR3 region has the DNA TGTGCCAGCAGTGGTACCAGACAAGAGACCCAGTACTTC. Protein product: CASSGTRQETQYF.

The table lists this clone with a count of one. The chain has TRBV5-1 and TRBJ1-6; 8 bases fit TRBD1. Germline V CDR1 and CDR2: SGHRS, YFSETQ. The CDR3 spans 14 residues. V was pared by 5 bases and J by 10 bases, with 8 bases of the junction left unmatched. Here the CDR3 DNA reads TGCGCCAGCAGGCCTGACAGGGGTGGATCACCCCTCCACTTT. Translating gives CASRPDRGGSPLHF.

The chain employs TRBV3-1 (or the pseudogene TRBV3-2) and TRBJ2-7, with 8 bases identical to TRBD1. J was trimmed by 6 bases and V by 1 base; bases with no gene match: 5. Germline lookup yields CDR1 LGHDT and CDR2 YNNKEL (reference sequence). CDR3 size: 14 residues. The CDR3 nucleotides are TGTGCCAGCAGCCAAGGCGGTACAGGGGGCGAGCAGTACTTC. It codes for CASSQGGTGGEQYF.

This clone occurred once. The chain carries TRBV19 and TRBJ1-1; D ambiguous. V lost 3 bases and J 7 bases, leaving 12 bases between the germline ends. The V gene's germline CDR1 is LNHDA and CDR2 SQIVND (reference sequence). The CDR3 is 13 residues long. CDR3 DNA: TGTGCCAGTAGTATCGTACCACAGATTGAAGCTTTCTTT. This codes for CASSIVPQIEAFF.

The genes are TRBV7-2 and TRBJ2-3, with TRBD2 matching 8 bases. V lost 3 bases and J lost 5; bases outside the gene matches: 7. The CDR3 sequence is 15 residues long. The germline CDR1 and CDR2 sequences are SGHTA and FQGNSA. The CDR3 sequence is CASSFSGAGGDTQYF. DNA of the CDR3: TGTGCCAGCAGCTTTAGCGGGGCCGGGGGAGATACGCAGTATTTT.

This chain links TRBV7-2 with TRBJ1-6; D is unclear. From germline, CDR1 is SGHTA and CDR2 FQGNSA. V was cut by 6 bases and J by 6 bases, with 6 bases left in between. The CDR3 loop spans 12 amino acids. For the CDR3, the DNA is TGTGCCAGCAGTTACTCTAATTCACCCCTCCACTTT. Translation: CASSYSNSPLHF.

The chain links TRBV28 to TRBJ1-2; no definite D call. The CDR3 sequence is 13 residues long. Germline CDR1 and CDR2: MDHEN and SYDVKM. Trimming left V 4 bases short and J 4 bases short, with 10 bases between. The CDR3 DNA reads TGTGCCAGCAGTTCTATCGAGGTCTATGGCTACACCTTC. Its protein product is CASSSIEVYGYTF.

This clone occurred once. The chain links TRBV5-6 to TRBJ1-3; no firm D call. Germline values: CDR1 SGHDT, CDR2 YYEEEE. V gave up 1 base and J gave up 4 bases, with 12 bases separating them. The CDR3 runs to 15 residues. As DNA, the CDR3 is TGTGCCAGCAGCTTGTCCTACCGTAGCGGAAACACCATATATTTT. It is translated as CASSLSYRSGNTIYF. Complete variable domain (other parts from reference TRBV5-6 and TRBJ1-3): DAGVTQSPTHLIKTRGQQVTLRCSPKSGHDTVSWYQQALGQGPQFIFQYYEEEERQRGNFPDRFSGHQFPNYSSELNVNALLLGDSALYLCASSLSYRSGNTIYFGEGSWLTVV.

This clone showed up just once. The J gene is TRBJ2-7, the V gene TRBV28, with D hard to call. The CDR3 loop spans 12 amino acids. Germline V gene data show CDR1 as MDHEN and CDR2 as SYDVKM. CDR3 amino acids: CATVGNADEQYF. The CDR3 DNA reads TGTGCGACGGTGGGTAATGCGGACGAGCAGTACTTC.

This chain joins TRBV5-1 and TRBJ1-1; D not certain. Germline loops: CDR1 SGHRS, CDR2 YFSETQ. The CDR3 consists of 16 residues. The V and J ends lost 3 bases and 0 bases respectively, with 15 bases between them. The CDR3 protein is CASSSGREGLNTEAFF. The DNA of the CDR3 is TGCGCCAGCAGCTCGGGGAGGGAGGGTTTGAACACTGAAGCTTTCTTT. The full variable domain, with the rest looked up from reference TRBV5-1 and TRBJ1-1, is KAGVTQTPRYLIKTRGQQVTLSCSPISGHRSVSWYQQTPGQGLQFLFEYFSETQRNKGNFPGRFSGRQFSNSRSEMNVSTLELGDSALYLCASSSGREGLNTEAFFGQGTRLTVV.

This chain joins TRBV14 and TRBJ2-3; perhaps TRBD2 as D (6 bases). Germline V lookup: CDR1 SGHDN, CDR2 FVKESK. V was pared by 4 bases and J by 2 bases, with 10 bases between. The CDR3 is 14 amino acids. The CDR3 here is CASSRGLSTDTQYF. As DNA, the CDR3 is TGTGCCAGCAGCCGGGGACTGTCCACAGATACGCAGTATTTT. The full variable domain, with the rest looked up from reference TRBV14 and TRBJ2-3, is EAGVTQFPSHSVIEKGQTVTLRCDPISGHDNLYWYRRVMGKEIKFLLHFVKESKQDESGMPNNRFLAERTGGTYSTLKVQPAELEDSGVYFCASSRGLSTDTQYFGPGTRLTVL.